This T cell receptor beta chain was found in a study of shared T cell receptors in the human thymus (dated by TCRdb to 2020 to 2023). In the study overall: The study examined how self-reactive, shared T-cell receptor alpha chains are generated in the human thymus.

Ends trimmed: V by 5 bases, J by 7 bases; bases unmatched to a gene: 7. Taken from the germline V gene, the CDR1 and CDR2 loops are SGHTA and FQGNSA. Including the terminal cysteine and phenylalanine, the CDR3 comprises 16 residues. Here the CDR3 DNA is all that survives: 48 bases in frame from base 1. Libraries were made using the immunoSEQ multiplex PCR assay. TCRdb took this table from immuneACCESS and kept in-frame rearrangements with V and J called. Such tables lack part of the clones; where checked against another copy, unresolved V genes explain under half of the gap, and the rest is unexplained. The sample has hundreds of thousands of clones on record, roughly 90% of them singletons. Approximately 0.011% of the sample comes from the top ten. Remarks on this clone: The antigen it binds to is not known. Base-call qualities are not available, and no considerably larger clone is one nucleotide away.

The same sample was also studied in work on human thymus T cells. The second study also describes: In Finland, the donors were immunologically healthy infants who were having open corrective cardiac surgery for congenital heart defects. Thymus tissue was obtained as surgical resects removed during corrective cardiac surgery. Usage of V and J gene segments appeared to be biased in both the thymic and the peripheral blood repertoires. The related research reported highly overlapping thymic TCR repertoires among unrelated individuals. The study characterized TCR alpha and beta repertoires from under ten infant thymus samples and four related peripheral blood samples. The infant donors were roughly 7 to 244 days old, and the cohort included six or seven males and two females. Thymocytes were mechanically released from the tissue and were stored as pellets of about 9-33 million cells at -70 degrees C. Genomic DNA was extracted from frozen cell pellets with a QIAsymphony instrument. Using the immunoSEQ multiplex PCR assay, the TCRB and TCRAD loci were amplified from a standardized quantity of quality-controlled genomic DNA. The amplicons spanned the V(D)J region and were long enough to cover the CDR3 and allow V and J genes to be identified. Amplicon sequencing was performed on an Illumina platform through the commercial immunoSEQ service. Primer bias and sequencing errors were corrected as previously described, and TCRAD and TCRB definitions were based on the IMGT database. immunoSEQ Analyzer 3.0 and VDJTools were used for repertoire analysis, which covered basic statistics, V/J segment usage, diversity estimates, rarefaction and pairwise overlap. To estimate diversity, the Chao1, ChaoE, Efron-Thisted, Shannon and inverse Simpson indices were applied, and diversity was also estimated on datasets down-sampled to the smallest sample. Repertoire overlap used strict matching of CDR3 nucleotide sequence, V gene and J gene, with Jaccard-based multidimensional scaling clustering. On average, thymus samples gave 750,000 to 1,000,000 unique TCRB clonotypes, whereas blood samples gave around 84,000.

The sample was thymocytes. Here the chain combines TRBV7-2 and TRBJ2-2, with 13 bases matching TRBD2. The source is a boy under two years old with a congenital heart defect. Donor details come from another sample of the same person, matched by shared clones. The CDR3 protein is CASSLLAGGPNGELFF. In nucleotide form, the sequence is TGTGCCAGCAGCCTACTAGCGGGAGGGCCTAACGGGGAGCTGTTTTTT.